The 3 T cell receptor beta chains reported below all come from one sample, sequenced in a study of regulatory T cells in long-lasting Graves disease. Time point given: newly diagnosed GD, antithyroid drugs for less than 3 months. Following extraction of RNA from PBMCs, that RNA was used to make the TCR library. Libraries of TCR beta came from iRepertoire HTBI primers plus Arm-PCR of CDR3 regions. TCRdb re-analysed the multiplex PCR reads in MiXCR, keeping a single row per CDR3 protein. The data show around 480,000 distinct CDR3 sequences, 15% to 20% seen once. These sequences were also reported in another study, on T cells in Graves' hyperthyroidism and ophthalmopathy.

Sequenced material: peripheral blood mononuclear cells (PBMCs), taken at new diagnosis, from a patient treated with antithyroid drugs. The receptors here all came from a man aged 35 to 55 with Graves disease.

This clonotype came up a few times. The chain links TRBV20-1 to TRBJ2-7, with 14 bases fitting TRBD2. J lost 6 bases, V lost 4 bases, and 8 bases had no gene match. The CDR3 totals 15 residues. CDR1 DFQATT and CDR2 SNEGSKA come from the germline V gene (reference sequence). The DNA for the CDR3 is TGCAGTGCTACCCATGGGACTAGCGGGAGAGGCGAGCAGTACTTC. Translating it yields CSATHGTSGRGEQYF.

V is TRBV20-1 and J is TRBJ1-5; perhaps TRBD1 as D (6 bases). From germline, CDR1 is DFQATT and CDR2 SNEGSKA (reference sequence). Trimming stripped 3 bases from V and 2 bases from J, with 11 bases between. This CDR3 is 14 amino acids long. CDR3 bases: TGCAGTGCTAGCAGAGGGACACGCAATCAGCCCCAGCATTTT. Its protein product is CSASRGTRNQPQHF.

In this sample, this clonotype turned up many times. The chain recombines TRBV2 with TRBJ1-1; D ambiguous. The CDR3 runs 16 residues. V lost 1 base and J lost 1, with 13 bases in between. CDR1 and CDR2 (germline): SNHLY, FYNNEI. The CDR3: CASSEGRRRENTEAFF. In DNA, the CDR3 is TGTGCCAGCAGTGAAGGGCGGCGGAGGGAGAACACTGAAGCTTTCTTT.